This entry lists 28 T cell receptor beta chains sequenced from one sample in a study of shared clonotypes between healthy human individuals. Data came from immunoSEQ multiplex PCR; TCRdb stores just in-frame clones and leaves some out. The data hold more than 2 million clones, with around 96% observed a single time. Positive CCR7 selection of CD45RO-negative cells yielded the naive CD8 cells, and terminally differentiated effector memory CD45RA+ cells were excluded. Sequenced sample: naive CD8+ T cells sorted from blood. Receptor source: a man aged 18 to 29 in good health.

The chain employs TRBV6-6 and TRBJ2-1; 7 bases match TRBD2. The CDR3 consists of 15 residues. J was trimmed by 4 bases and V by 6 bases; bases with no gene match: 9. CDR1 and CDR2 from the germline V gene are MNHNY and SVGAGI (reference sequence). The CDR3 DNA follows: TGTGCCAGCAGACTTGGACTAGTGTCTTACAATGAGCAGTTCTTC. This gives the protein CASRLGLVSYNEQFF.

The J gene is TRBJ2-7, the V gene TRBV7-8, with 7 bases fitting TRBD2. J gave up 0 bases and V 1 base, and 9 bases lay outside the gene matches. Germline V gene sequence: CDR1 SGHVS, CDR2 FQNEAQ. The CDR3 is made up of 17 amino acids. In DNA form, the CDR3 reads TGTGCCAGCAGCTTAGGACTCGAGAGGGAGGGCTCCTACGAGCAGTACTTC. Encoded protein: CASSLGLEREGSYEQYF.

The V and J genes are TRBV2 and TRBJ2-5; 10 bases map to TRBD1. The CDR3 contains 16 residues. The germline V gene has CDR1 SNHLY and CDR2 FYNNEI. V trimming: 2 bases; J trimming: 5 bases; junction bases outside the gene matches: 8. The CDR3 region has the DNA TGTGCCAGCAGTGAATTAGGGACAGGGGATATGGAGACCCAGTACTTC. This encodes CASSELGTGDMETQYF.

The rearrangement links TRBV11-2 to TRBJ1-6; D unresolved. V lost 4 bases, J lost 5 bases, and 18 bases lay in between. Germline CDR1 SGHAT, CDR2 FQNNGV. There are 17 residues in the CDR3. The CDR3 loop is CASSSLEGPFDNSPLHF. The CDR3 nucleotides are TGTGCCAGCAGCTCACTAGAAGGACCCTTCGATAATTCACCCCTCCACTTT.

In DNA form, the CDR3 reads TGTGCCAGCAGCTTGGGGACAGTCAGCAATCAGCCCCAGCATTTT. It encodes CASSLGTVSNQPQHF. This rearrangement joins TRBV7-8 to TRBJ1-5; 7 bases agree with TRBD1. V lost 3 bases to trimming and J lost 1 base; unmatched junction nucleotides: 3. This CDR3 contains 15 residues. Germline V gene lookup returns CDR1 SGHVS and CDR2 FQNEAQ.

V gene TRBV27 combines with J gene TRBJ2-7, with D possibly TRBD1 on 6 matching bases. Trimming left V 0 bases short and J 5 bases short, with 11 bases between. The V gene's germline CDR1 is MNHEY and CDR2 SMNVEV (reference sequence). The CDR3 covers 14 residues. The CDR3 here is CASSLSAGVDEQYF. DNA for the CDR3: TGTGCCAGCAGTTTATCGGCAGGGGTGGACGAGCAGTACTTC.

This chain links TRBV10-3 with TRBJ1-1, with D tentatively TRBD1 (5 bases). Between the trimmed V and J ends, which lost 3 bases and 6 bases, there was a span of 14 bases. This CDR3 has 14 residues. Germline V gene lookup returns CDR1 ENHRY and CDR2 SYGVKD. This CDR3 is CAISDPVGQAEAFF. The CDR3 bases are TGTGCCATCAGTGACCCCGTGGGGCAAGCTGAAGCTTTCTTT.

V usage is TRBV6-1 and J usage is TRBJ2-7; 11 bases agree with TRBD2. V was pared by 2 bases and J by 5 bases, with 8 bases of the junction left unmatched. The CDR3 runs 16 residues. Germline CDR1 MNHNS, CDR2 SASEGT. This CDR3 is CASSELVAGGPDEQYF. Written as DNA, the CDR3 is TGTGCCAGCAGTGAACTAGTAGCGGGAGGGCCTGACGAGCAGTACTTC.

The CDR3 region has the DNA TGCGCCAGCAGTGAGATTTTACCGGGCGAGCAGTACTTC. This gives the protein CASSEILPGEQYF. The V gene is TRBV10-1, the J gene TRBJ2-7; unclear D gene. The V end was cut by 2 bases, the J end by 6 bases, with 11 bases between. Germline V gene sequence: CDR1 WNHNN, CDR2 SYGVQD (reference sequence). The CDR3 sequence is 13 residues long.

The chain couples TRBV10-2 to TRBJ1-1; 7 bases agree with TRBD1. The germline V gene has CDR1 WSHSY and CDR2 SAAADI. The CDR3 loop spans 14 amino acids. J lost 8 bases, V lost 2 bases, and 8 bases had no gene match. CDR3 sequence: CASSEPRQGWEAFF. CDR3 nucleotides: TGCGCCAGCAGTGAGCCAAGACAGGGTTGGGAAGCTTTCTTT.

About this clone itself: Mismatch with germline at one junction end may stem from a read error. The chain uses TRBV5-6 and TRBJ2-7; 7 positions agree with TRBD2. Germline V CDR1 and CDR2: SGHDT, YYEEEE. The CDR3 is 15 amino acids. Here the CDR3 DNA reads TGTGCCAGCGGCTTCGCGGGAGCAATCGCCTACGAGCAGTACTTC. Amino acid sequence: CASGFAGAIAYEQYF.

The rearrangement uses TRBV13 and TRBJ2-3, with TRBD2 matching 8 bases. From germline, CDR1 is PRHDT and CDR2 FYEKMQ (reference sequence). This CDR3 is 16 amino acids long. The junction had 3 bases not matched to a gene; V was cut back by 0 bases and J by 1 base. The CDR3 nucleotides are TGTGCCAGCAGCTTAGGAGGCGGGGGGCGCACAGATACGCAGTATTTT. Translating it yields CASSLGGGGRTDTQYF. Complete variable domain (other parts from reference TRBV13 and TRBJ2-3): AAGVIQSPRHLIKEKRETATLKCYPIPRHDTVYWYQQGPGQDPQFLISFYEKMQSDKGSIPDRFSAQQFSDYHSELNMSSLELGDSALYFCASSLGGGGRTDTQYFGPGTRLTVL.

CDR3 sequence (DNA): TGTGCCAGCAGTATTAGCGGTGAGGGTAGTAACATTCAGTACTTC. Translation gives CASSISGEGSNIQYF. V and J are TRBV27 and TRBJ2-4; D may be TRBD2 (6 bases). The CDR3 covers 15 residues. CDR1 and CDR2 (germline): MNHEY, SMNVEV (reference sequence). The V end lost 5 bases, the J end lost 7 bases, and 18 bases lay between the germline ends.

The chain carries TRBV30 and TRBJ2-7; a possible D gene is TRBD2 (6 bases). Germline CDR1 reads GTSNPN; CDR2 reads SVGIG (reference sequence). V shed 1 base and J shed 3 bases, with 13 bases lying between them. This CDR3 is built from 14 residues. The CDR3 sequence: CAWSDGSGVYEQYF. The DNA for the CDR3 is TGTGCCTGGAGTGACGGGTCGGGAGTCTACGAGCAGTACTTC.

This chain joins TRBV5-5 and TRBJ1-1; D possibly corresponds to TRBD1 (6 bases). Per germline, CDR1 SGHKS and CDR2 YYEKEE (reference sequence). This CDR3 has 16 amino acids. V was cut by 5 bases and J by 1 base, with 18 bases left in between. The CDR3 is CASSSDPGTPNTEAFF. The CDR3 region has the DNA TGTGCCAGCAGTTCGGACCCCGGGACACCGAACACTGAAGCTTTCTTT.

The V gene is TRBV7-9, the J gene TRBJ2-1, with D unresolved. Germline values: CDR1 SEHNR, CDR2 FQNEAQ (reference sequence). V was pared by 3 bases and J by 10 bases, with 7 bases between. The CDR3 sequence is 11 residues long. The CDR3 is CASSFSEEQFF. In DNA, the CDR3 is TGTGCCAGCAGCTTTTCTGAGGAGCAGTTCTTC.

Comments on this clone: The sample carries other DNA sequences with the same CDR3. The chain carries TRBV6-5 and TRBJ2-5; D ambiguous. CDR1 and CDR2 (germline): MNHEY, SVGAGI. Trimming stripped 2 bases from V and 5 bases from J, with 12 bases between. This CDR3 is 14 amino acids long. CDR3 in amino acids: CASSYLGVGETQYF. The CDR3 DNA follows: TGTGCCAGCAGTTACCTGGGCGTAGGGGAGACCCAGTACTTC.

The chain uses TRBV27 and TRBJ1-2; the D gene is possibly TRBD1 (5 bases). Germline V gene lookup returns CDR1 MNHEY and CDR2 SMNVEV (reference sequence). Trimming left V 8 bases short and J 4 bases short, with 8 bases between. The CDR3 is made up of 11 amino acids. The CDR3 region is CASFGGYGYTF. The CDR3 bases are TGTGCCAGCTTCGGGGGCTATGGCTACACCTTC.

The rearrangement links TRBV28 to TRBJ2-2; D gene unclear. CDR1 and CDR2 (germline): MDHEN, SYDVKM. CDR3 size: 14 residues. V lost 2 bases and J lost 3, with 7 bases in between. The CDR3 region has the DNA TGTGCCAGCAGTTTAGGGGAATACACCGGGGAGCTGTTTTTT. This sequence encodes CASSLGEYTGELFF.

This chain connects TRBV9 to TRBJ2-5; D unclear. Germline V gene sequence: CDR1 SGDLS, CDR2 YYNGEE. The CDR3 runs to 14 residues. The V end lost 0 bases, the J end lost 3 bases, and 9 bases lay between the germline ends. The CDR3, as DNA: TGTGCCAGCAGCGTAGCCTTTGGGGAAGAGACCCAGTACTTC. Its protein is CASSVAFGEETQYF. Filled out from reference TRBV9 and TRBJ2-5, the complete variable domain reads DSGVTQTPKHLITATGQRVTLRCSPRSGDLSVYWYQQSLDQGLQFLIQYYNGEERAKGNILERFSAQQFPDLHSELNLSSLELGDSALYFCASSVAFGEETQYFGPGTRLLVL.

The chain recombines TRBV7-9 with TRBJ2-7; D is possibly TRBD1 or TRBD2 (6 bases each). The V and J ends lost 5 bases and 3 bases respectively, with 17 bases between them. Germline CDR1 SEHNR, CDR2 FQNEAQ (reference sequence). CDR3 length equals 15 residues. In DNA, the CDR3 is TGTGCCAGCAGCCTAGGGGGGACCGAGGGCTACGAGCAGTACTTC. Translated: CASSLGGTEGYEQYF. The variable domain in full, with the rest retrieved from reference TRBV7-9 and TRBJ2-7, is DTGVSQNPRHKITKRGQNVTFRCDPISEHNRLYWYRQTLGQGPEFLTYFQNEAQLEKSRLLSDRFSAERPKGSFSTLEIQRTEQGDSAMYLCASSLGGTEGYEQYFGPGTRLTVT.

CDR3 region: CASSFTGQGYYGYTF. CDR3 nucleotide sequence: TGTGCCAGCAGTTTCACAGGACAGGGCTACTATGGCTACACCTTC. The gene calls are TRBV27 and TRBJ1-2, with 8 nucleotides matching TRBD1. The V and J ends lost 3 bases and 3 bases, in that order; junction bases with no gene match: 6. The CDR3 spans 15 residues. Germline lookup yields CDR1 MNHEY and CDR2 SMNVEV (reference sequence).

The V and J genes are TRBV5-6 and TRBJ2-1, with TRBD1 matching over 10 bases. The CDR3 has 16 residues. J lost 9 bases, V lost 0 bases, and 9 bases had no gene match. CDR1 and CDR2 from the germline V gene are SGHDT and YYEEEE. In nucleotides, the CDR3 is TGTGCCAGCAGCTTGGAGGGACAGGGGATTTTGGGTGAGCAGTTCTTC. Its translation is CASSLEGQGILGEQFF.

The genes are TRBV5-4 and TRBJ2-2, with 8 bases that match TRBD1. This CDR3 comprises 15 residues. Germline lookup yields CDR1 SGHNT and CDR2 YYREEE (reference sequence). Unmatched junction bases numbered 5, after V lost 4 bases and J lost 3 bases. This chain's CDR3 is CASSVDRDDTGELFF. DNA of the CDR3: TGTGCCAGCAGCGTGGACAGGGATGACACCGGGGAGCTGTTTTTT. Full variable domain (remainder filled in from reference TRBV5-4 and TRBJ2-2): ETGVTQSPTHLIKTRGQQVTLRCSSQSGHNTVSWYQQALGQGPQFIFQYYREEENGRGNFPPRFSGLQFPNYSSELNVNALELDDSALYLCASSVDRDDTGELFFGEGSRLTVL.

The chain joins TRBV4-2 to TRBJ1-2; possible D gene TRBD1, 6 bases. This CDR3 spans 15 amino acids. Germline V gene sequence: CDR1 LGHNA, CDR2 YNFKEQ. The V end was cut by 0 bases, the J end by 4 bases, with 12 bases between. The CDR3: CASSQEEGGTYGYTF. The DNA of the CDR3 is TGTGCCAGCAGCCAAGAGGAAGGGGGAACCTATGGCTACACCTTC.

The chain combines TRBV11-2 with TRBJ2-1; no reliable D call. Between the trimmed V and J ends, which lost 3 bases and 5 bases, there was a span of 5 bases. CDR1 is SGHAT and CDR2 is FQNNGV in the germline V gene. The CDR3 length is 12 residues. This CDR3 reads CASSFPDNEQFF. The CDR3 DNA sequence: TGTGCCAGCAGCTTTCCCGACAATGAGCAGTTCTTC.

Concerning this clone: At the DNA level, this CDR3 is encoded by other sequences in the same sample as well. The genes are TRBV5-1 and TRBJ2-5; TRBD1 aligns across 9 bases. This CDR3 contains 14 residues. The germline CDR1 and CDR2 sequences are SGHRS and YFSETQ. With 4 bases clipped from V and 5 bases from J, the junction kept 6 bases outside the gene matches. The DNA of the CDR3 is TGCGCCAGCAGCCGGGGGACAGGGCAGGAGACCCAGTACTTC. It is translated as CASSRGTGQETQYF.

J is TRBJ2-6 and V is TRBV5-1; TRBD1 matches 9 bases. In germline, CDR1 is SGHRS, CDR2 YFSETQ. The ends lost 0 bases at V and 0 bases at J; junction bases unmatched: 10. This CDR3 region has 20 residues. The CDR3 loop reads CASSLDWRDRALSGANVLTF. CDR3 in DNA: TGCGCCAGCAGCTTGGACTGGAGGGACAGGGCACTCTCTGGGGCCAACGTCCTGACTTTC. The variable domain in full, with the rest retrieved from reference TRBV5-1 and TRBJ2-6, is KAGVTQTPRYLIKTRGQQVTLSCSPISGHRSVSWYQQTPGQGLQFLFEYFSETQRNKGNFPGRFSGRQFSNSRSEMNVSTLELGDSALYLCASSLDWRDRALSGANVLTFGAGSRLTVL.